This T cell receptor (beta chain) stems from a study of identifying expanded T cells in peripheral blood. The repertoire was sequenced with immunoSEQ multiplex PCR; TCRdb's copy has only in-frame clones and lacks some. Among over 85,000 clones listed, 70% to 90% were seen once. Study findings and constraints: Roughly two-week clone count variance significantly increased as total template count grew.

On this clone itself: The antigen is undetermined.

The sequenced sample was blood. The TCR originated in a person aged 18 to 75 in good health.

This CDR3 reads CASQGGSSGYTF. CDR3 in DNA: TGTGCCAGTCAAGGGGGGTCCTCTGGCTACACCTTC. The genes are TRBV6-1 and TRBJ1-2, with D maybe TRBD1 (6 bases). V was clipped by 9 bases and J by 7 bases, with 15 bases between them. The V gene's germline CDR1 is MNHNS and CDR2 SASEGT. The CDR3 is 12 amino acids.